The sequence of this TCR beta chain was determined in a study of esophageal squamous cell carcinoma under preoperative chemotherapy. Study findings and constraints: After treatment, tumor-infiltrating lymphocytes apparently came partly from blood T cells. Chemotherapy was followed by significantly higher TCR diversity in peripheral T cells only, not tumor-infiltrating lymphocytes. After paclitaxel-nedaplatin, abundant clones were more likely to contract than amplify.

The germline gives CDR1 LGHDT, CDR2 YNNKEL (reference sequence). The CDR3 length is 16 residues. TCRdb used MiXCR to reprocess the PCR reads, holding one entry per CDR3 protein. The sample has 16,000 or so distinct CDR3 sequences, 60% seen once. Specified time point: before preoperative PTX-NDP chemotherapy. As for this clonotype: Antigen unknown.

V and J are TRBV3-1 and TRBJ2-1, with TRBD2 matching over 7 bases. TRBJ2-7 matches the DNA end more closely, so the J call is doubtful. The TCR was taken from a human donor with esophageal squamous cell carcinoma. The donor label of this sample is uncertain. Sampling was carried out from a patient given preoperative chemotherapy. CDR3: CASSLREASSYNEQYF. The CDR3 bases are TGTGCCAGCAGCTTACGGGAGGCGAGCTCCTACAATGAGCAGTACTTC.